This TCR beta chain came from a study of cytomegalovirus exposure and HLA in healthy donors. Study-wide points: Rare sequences made up most TCRs, while some public TCRs were found in many donors. Subsequent analysis of the 110 or so validation repertoires found a tendency for first-cohort TCR clusters to co-occur. A few of the chains that were CMV-associated were confirmed in vitro to be specific for CMV antigens.

On this clone itself: Its antigen is not known.

It was the approximately 110-subject validation cohort, separate from the approximately 680-subject first cohort, to which the donors belonged. The method was immunoSEQ multiplex PCR; TCRdb's version includes in-frame clones alone and lacks a portion of them. The profile shows some 170,000 clones, roughly 89% of them singletons. The CDR3 sequence is 14 residues long. Germline V lookup: CDR1 MGHRA, CDR2 YSYEKL. Trimming took 1 base from V and 8 from J; bases not matched to a gene: 3. Sequencing input: PBMCs. The TCR was taken from a woman aged 30 to 39 in good health and CMV-seronegative. The J gene is TRBJ2-1, the V gene TRBV4-1, with 9 bases lining up with TRBD1. The CDR3 region is CASSQGDRAYEQFF. The DNA of the CDR3 is TGCGCCAGCAGCCAAGGGGACAGGGCGTATGAGCAGTTCTTC.